This TCR beta chain came from a study of early T cells in non-severe SARS-CoV-2 infection (dated by TCRdb to about 2021). With regard to the full study: Bulk RNA from unsorted whole blood was used for TCR sequencing, so alpha and beta chains could not be paired.

Broader findings and caveats from the paper: VDJdb matching was skewed toward anti-spike CD8 responses, so virus-specific expansions were likely underestimated and private and CD4 specificities were missed.

The study was a case-control design nested within a healthcare worker cohort in London, UK, with weekly nasopharyngeal swab PCR tests and blood sampling. Between 23 and 31 March 2020, the week of the UK lockdown, healthcare workers were enrolled and then followed up weekly for as long as 16 weeks. The sample holds a few counts of this clonotype. Its antigen remains unidentified. No base-level quality is on record; no much larger clone is a single base apart. V loses 6 bases at its end and J loses 8 bases; junction bases beyond the gene matches: 11. The CDR3 goes from the cysteine to the phenylalanine over 15 residues. The kept DNA is CDR3 alone, 45 bases in frame from the first base. Libraries were prepared through 5' RACE. Sequencer: NextSeq 500. In the TCR library protocol, unique molecular identifiers were attached to individual cDNA molecules to correct for PCR bias and sequencing error. Sequencing covered both TCR alpha and beta chains, and within each sample the abundances of alpha and beta sequences were tightly co-correlated. As for the original processing: Decombinator V4 was used to perform V gene, J gene and CDR3 annotation of TCR sequences. TCRs were defined as expanded if a significant change between any two time points was detected under a Poisson model with p below 0.0001. TCR abundances were normalised to the total number of TCRs sequenced per sample and were expressed as counts per million. MAIT TCRs were defined by TRAV1-2 paired with TRAJ12, TRAJ20 or TRAJ33, and iNKT TCRs by TRAV10 paired with TRAJ18. VDJdb, accessed on 1 November 2021, was searched for TCRs annotated for CMV, EBV and SARS-CoV-2, and TCRs annotated for more than one antigen were excluded. TCRdb reprocessed the public reads (quality trimming at Q25 with fastp, clone calling with MiXCR) and kept in-frame beta chains. Rows are unified per CDR3 protein, each entry keeping the most common DNA and genes. TCRdb, not the authors, supplied the V and J calls. Counted in this sample were approximately 37,000 distinct CDR3 sequences; roughly 5% of them appeared once. Approximately 4.8% of the sample goes to the ten largest clones.

The clonotype was recovered from an adult who was a healthcare worker with PCR-confirmed SARS-CoV-2 infection or an uninfected control (not recorded which). The rearranged segments are TRBV12-3 or TRBV12-4 and TRBJ1-2; 11 junctional bases match TRBD1. The sample comprised whole blood. The sequenced DNA is TGTGCCAGCAGCCCGGCGGGACAGGGGGAACAAGGCTACACCTTC. This encodes CASSPAGQGEQGYTF.